This TCR beta chain was observed in a study of spatial heterogeneity in lung cancer. Indicated time point: sample taken at primary tumor resection. Frozen PBMC, nontumor lung or tumor provided whole RNA, which was sequenced unsorted. TCRdb redid the calling of the 5' RACE reads with MiXCR, one entry per CDR3 protein. The data show some 47,000 distinct CDR3 sequences, approximately 7% seen once. This clonotype was recorded many times. Per germline, CDR1 SGHRS and CDR2 YFSETQ. V was shortened by 1 base and J by 3 bases, with 13 bases between the two germline ends. The CDR3 length is 15 residues. The gene calls are TRBV5-1 and TRBJ1-1; D is unresolved. The material was PBMCs, obtained at surgery. This receptor was obtained from a female donor with early-stage non-small cell lung cancer. Written as DNA, the CDR3 is TGCGCCAGCAGCTTGAGGTCCGGGCGGGACACTGAAGCTTTCTTT. Protein product: CASSLRSGRDTEAFF.